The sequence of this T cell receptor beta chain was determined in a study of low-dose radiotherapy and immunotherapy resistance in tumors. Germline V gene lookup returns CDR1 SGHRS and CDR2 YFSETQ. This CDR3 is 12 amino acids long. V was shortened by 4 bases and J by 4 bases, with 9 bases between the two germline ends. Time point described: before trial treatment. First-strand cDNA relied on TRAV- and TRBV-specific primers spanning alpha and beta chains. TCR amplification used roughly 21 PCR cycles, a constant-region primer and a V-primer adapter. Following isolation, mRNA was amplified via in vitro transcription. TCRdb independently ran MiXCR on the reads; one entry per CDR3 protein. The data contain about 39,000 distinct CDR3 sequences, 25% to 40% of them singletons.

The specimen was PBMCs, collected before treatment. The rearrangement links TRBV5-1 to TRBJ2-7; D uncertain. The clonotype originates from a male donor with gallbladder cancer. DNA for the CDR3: TGCGCCAGCAGCCTGCGTGAATACGAGCAGTACTTC. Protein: CASSLREYEQYF. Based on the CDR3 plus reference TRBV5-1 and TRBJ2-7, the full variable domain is KAGVTQTPRYLIKTRGQQVTLSCSPISGHRSVSWYQQTPGQGLQFLFEYFSETQRNKGNFPGRFSGRQFSNSRSEMNVSTLELGDSALYLCASSLREYEQYFGPGTRLTVT.